This T cell receptor (beta chain) was identified in a study of T cells in women clearing cervical HPV infection. For the study at large: Case blood drawn at lesion detection; control blood after infection cleared. Study-level findings and limits: TRBV6-7 abundance was lower in cases than controls (roughly 0.11% versus 0.16%). CIN3+ cases had significantly higher TCR richness than controls; evenness did not differ. A classifier using richness and V gene abundances reached an AUC of more than 0.75.

Comment on this clone: The antigen is not known. The DNA ends 3 residues before the CDR3 does, and the rest of the CDR3 is filled in from the germline J gene.

CDR3 length equals 15 residues. V shed 2 bases and J shed 1 base, with 7 bases lying between them. CDR1 is SGHRS and CDR2 is YFSETQ in the germline V gene. Profiling relied on immunoSEQ multiplex PCR, and the TCRdb table lists in-frame clones only, not all of them. Its table lists just under 35,000 clones. The sequence was collected from a woman aged 18 to 69 with a cervical HPV16 infection that either progressed to CIN3+ or cleared (not recorded which). Sequenced: blood buffy coat. The chain links TRBV5-1 to TRBJ2-6; possibly TRBD1 for D (5 bases). The CDR3 here is CASSLQASGANVLTF. CDR3 DNA (partial): TGCGCCAGCAGCTTACAGGCTTCTGGGGCCAACGTC. Filled out from reference TRBV5-1 and TRBJ2-6, the complete variable domain reads KAGVTQTPRYLIKTRGQQVTLSCSPISGHRSVSWYQQTPGQGLQFLFEYFSETQRNKGNFPGRFSGRQFSNSRSEMNVSTLELGDSALYLCASSLQASGANVLTFGAGSRLTVL.